This T cell receptor (beta chain) was obtained from a study of blood T cell repertoires in COVID-19. The wider study: From the United States, Italy and Spain came samples of acute and convalescent COVID-19. T cells, B-cell-depleted T cells, or PBMCs provided the cDNA or gDNA that served as material.

How the authors handled the data: Nucleated cell number was recorded as an estimate derived from reference gene primer amplification. Sequenced by immunoSEQ multiplex PCR; TCRdb stores in-frame clones only, minus some. V, J and clone size are taken as reported in that table, and D and trimming were inferred from the DNA itself. The sample lists some 190,000 clones; 70% to 90% were seen once. The length of the CDR3 is 16 residues. The ends were cut back, 0 bases at V and 5 bases at J, with 13 bases in the middle. Germline values: CDR1 SGHVS, CDR2 FQNEAQ. This chain connects TRBV7-8 to TRBJ1-4, with D possibly being TRBD1 (6 bases). This clonotype was sampled from a woman between 65 and 79 years old with active or convalescent COVID-19. Sequenced input: peripheral blood. DNA of the CDR3: TGTGCCAGCAGCTTAGCGGTCCCTCAGGGGAATGAAAAACTGTTTTTT. Residues: CASSLAVPQGNEKLFF.